This TCR beta chain was sequenced in a study of cytomegalovirus exposure and HLA in healthy donors. Study results and limitations: An analysis that was carried out later associated 16,000 or so TCR beta sequences with HLA alleles at 0.05 false discovery rate. Most likely, a cluster of highly shared sequence variants arose as a sequencing artifact.

Note on this clone: The target antigen is unknown.

13 Jbeta primers and 60 Vbeta primers were used for the PCR. TCRdb's copy holds only in-frame clones and misses some; the assay was immunoSEQ multiplex PCR. The table includes around 90,000 clones, about 89% detected once. Germline V gene sequence: CDR1 SGHRS, CDR2 YFSETQ. CDR3 size: 14 residues. V trimming: 4 bases; J trimming: 8 bases; junction bases outside the gene matches: 6. Sequences were obtained from PBMCs. This TCR was recovered from a man aged 25 to 40 in good health and CMV-seropositive. V usage is TRBV5-1 and J usage is TRBJ1-4; 9 positions agree with TRBD1. CDR3 sequence reads: CASSPGQGREKLFF. CDR3 DNA: TGCGCCAGCAGCCCGGGACAGGGTCGGGAAAAACTGTTTTTT.